This paragraph covers one TCR beta chain sequence. This sample is part of a study of shared clonotypes between healthy human individuals. Looking at the study overall: Per-donor plates numbered three CD4 naive, three CD4 memory, two CD8 naive and one CD8 memory.

The CDR3 contains 14 residues. From germline, CDR1 is MNHEY and CDR2 SMNVEV (reference sequence). Trimming cost V 8 bases and J 3 bases; bases outside gene matches: 8. Genomic DNA per cell subset filled all wells of several immunoSEQ plates. Sorted subsets were amplified in replicate PCRs using 200 to 250 ng DNA, tens of thousands of T cell genomes. Produced via immunoSEQ multiplex PCR; TCRdb's table is partial and in-frame only. The data show under 550,000 clones, 90% to 97% seen once. A split of CD4+ cells into CD45RA+ naive and CD45RA-negative memory subsets was performed. The TCR originated in a woman aged 30 to 39 in good health. This sequence joins TRBV27 and TRBJ2-7; 9 bases agree with TRBD2. The sample comprised naive CD4+ T cells sorted from blood. As for subset: CD45RA+ positively selected. CDR3 in amino acids: CASGVSGRYYEQYF. The CDR3 nucleotides are TGTGCCAGCGGGGTTAGCGGGAGATACTACGAGCAGTACTTC.